These 11 T cell receptor beta chains originate from one sample sequenced in a study of OX40 agonist ivuxolimab in advanced cancers. This table comes from immunoSEQ multiplex PCR, and its TCRdb copy is limited to in-frame clones, with some not included. This table holds about 39,000 clones, 90% to 95% found once. The sequences come from CD4+ or CD8+ T cells sorted from blood, collected in a trial of the OX40 agonist ivuxolimab. The receptor set was obtained from an adult with an advanced solid tumor such as melanoma, head and neck, liver or kidney cancer.

The rearrangement uses TRBV27 and TRBJ2-7; 11 bases fit TRBD2. J gave up 3 bases and V 2 bases, and 6 bases lay outside the gene matches. The CDR3 has 16 amino acids. CDR1 MNHEY and CDR2 SMNVEV come from the germline V gene (reference sequence). The CDR3 protein is CASSLTTSGSNYEQYF. As DNA, the CDR3 is TGTGCCAGCAGTTTAACCACTAGCGGGAGTAACTACGAGCAGTACTTC.

The chain has TRBV11-2 and TRBJ2-1; 7 nucleotides align to TRBD2. V shed 3 bases, J shed 8 bases, and the junction held 10 bases outside the gene matches. Per the germline V gene, CDR1 is SGHAT and CDR2 is FQNNGV. This CDR3 comprises 15 residues. The CDR3 DNA is TGTGCCAGCAGCTTGGTCGGGAGGTACCTCGATGAGCAGTTCTTC. Translation: CASSLVGRYLDEQFF. Looking up the rest from reference TRBV11-2 and TRBJ2-1 gives the full variable domain: EAGVAQSPRYKIIEKRQSVAFWCNPISGHATLYWYQQILGQGPKLLIQFQNNGVVDDSQLPKDRFSAERLKGVDSTLKIQPAKLEDSAVYLCASSLVGRYLDEQFFGPGTRLTVL.

V usage is TRBV7-8 and J usage is TRBJ1-1, with 8 bases identical to TRBD1. CDR1 is SGHVS, CDR2 FQNEAQ, per germline. V lost 2 bases to trimming and J lost 8 bases; unmatched junction nucleotides: 4. This CDR3 comprises 13 residues. In DNA form, the CDR3 reads TGTGCCAGCAGCTTAACAGGGGGGTTGGAAGCTTTCTTT. Encoded protein: CASSLTGGLEAFF.

This sequence joins TRBV6-6 and TRBJ1-4, with 7 positions matching TRBD1. From germline, CDR1 is MNHNY and CDR2 SVGAGI (reference sequence). J was trimmed by 3 bases and V by 5 bases; bases with no gene match: 3. The CDR3 is made up of 14 amino acids. The CDR3 here is CASSTGAANEKLFF. CDR3 in DNA: TGTGCCAGCAGTACAGGGGCGGCTAATGAAAAACTGTTTTTT.

The chain carries TRBV5-1 and TRBJ2-2, with TRBD2 matching over 7 bases. The CDR3 has 17 amino acids. The V gene end was trimmed by 1 base and the J gene end by 4 bases; junction bases not matched to a gene: 10. Per germline, CDR1 SGHRS and CDR2 YFSETQ. For the CDR3, the DNA is TGCGCCAGCAGCTTGACTAGCGTAGGTAAAGGCACCGGGGAGCTGTTTTTT. Amino acid sequence: CASSLTSVGKGTGELFF.

The chain recombines TRBV11-2 with TRBJ2-7; D gene unclear. V lost 7 bases, J lost 3 bases, and 22 bases lay in between. Per germline, CDR1 SGHAT and CDR2 FQNNGV. The CDR3 spans 16 residues. The CDR3 reads CASTPNMDPTVYEQYF. CDR3 nucleotides: TGTGCCAGCACCCCTAATATGGACCCAACGGTCTACGAGCAGTACTTC.

The J gene is TRBJ2-7, the V gene TRBV5-6; weak D call: TRBD2 (6 bases). The CDR3 covers 14 residues. Germline V CDR1 and CDR2: SGHDT, YYEEEE. Between the trimmed V and J ends, which lost 4 bases and 3 bases, there was a span of 14 bases. For the CDR3, the DNA is TGTGCCAGCAGCCATGGGACTGGAGGCTACGAGCAGTACTTC. This encodes CASSHGTGGYEQYF.

This chain links TRBV2 with TRBJ2-5; TRBD1 is a possible D gene (5 bases). Between the trimmed V and J ends, which lost 5 bases and 1 base, there was a span of 11 bases. Germline V lookup: CDR1 SNHLY, CDR2 FYNNEI. The CDR3 consists of 14 residues. The CDR3 loop is CASSPRQGQETQYF. The CDR3 bases are TGTGCCAGCAGTCCTCGTCAGGGCCAAGAGACCCAGTACTTC. Drawing the rest from reference TRBV2 and TRBJ2-5, the complete variable domain is EPEVTQTPSHQVTQMGQEVILRCVPISNHLYFYWYRQILGQKVEFLVSFYNNEISEKSEIFDDQFSVERPDGSNFTLKIRSTKLEDSAMYFCASSPRQGQETQYFGPGTRLLVL.

The rearrangement uses TRBV9 and TRBJ2-7; D ambiguous. Trimming removed 0 bases at V and 6 bases at J, with 10 bases between. Germline V CDR1 and CDR2: SGDLS, YYNGEE. CDR3 length: 13 amino acids. CDR3 region: CASSVGSYGEQYF. The CDR3 nucleotides read TGTGCCAGCAGCGTAGGGAGTTATGGCGAGCAGTACTTC.

The V call is TRBV7-6, the J call TRBJ1-1, with 9 bases fitting TRBD1. After removal of 5 bases from V and 6 bases from J, the junction contained 13 bases not matched to a gene. Germline V CDR1 and CDR2: SGHVS, FNYEAQ. The CDR3 runs to 16 residues. The CDR3 bases are TGTGCCAGCAGCCGGGGACAGGGTGGCGATAATTCTGAAGCTTTCTTT. Protein product: CASSRGQGGDNSEAFF.

This clone was seen only a few times. The rearrangement links TRBV7-6 to TRBJ2-3; 7 bases map to TRBD1. The CDR3 extends over 16 amino acids. With V trimmed by 2 bases and J by 6 bases, 11 bases remained unmatched. Germline V gene lookup returns CDR1 SGHVS and CDR2 FNYEAQ. The CDR3 DNA sequence: TGTGCCAGCAGCTTACCGCGACAGGGTAGGGCGGATACGCAGTATTTT. As protein: CASSLPRQGRADTQYF.